The rows below give T cell receptor beta chains drawn from one sample of a study of blood T cell repertoires in COVID-19. Repertoires were generated with immunoSEQ multiplex PCR, while TCRdb's copy carries only in-frame clones and drops some. Among roughly 180,000 clones listed, 65% to 85% were seen once. The sequenced sample was peripheral blood. The receptors come from a woman aged 40 to 49 with COVID-19, enrolled during active disease. CDR3s include the opening cysteine and the closing phenylalanine or tryptophan. A D gene is named only where the DNA matches it firmly.

d_call	v_call	j_call	cdr3_nt	cdr3_aa
TRBD2	TRBV2	TRBJ2-7	TGTGCCAGCAGGGAAGCGAGCGGGGATGGGTCCTACGAGCAGTACTTC	CASREASGDGSYEQYF
TRBD1	TRBV5-1	TRBJ2-5	TGCGCCAGCAGCCGGACAGGGGAAACAGACCAAGAGACCCAGTACTTC	CASSRTGETDQETQYF
NA	TRBV27	TRBJ1-3	TGTGCCAGCAGTTCAGGGGTTTTTAACACCATATATTTT	CASSSGVFNTIYF
NA	TRBV1	TRBJ2-1	TGCACCAGCAGCCAACTCCAAACCGAGGGCGAATCCTACAATGAGCAGTTCTTC	CTSSQLQTEGESYNEQFF
NA	TRBV24-1	TRBJ2-2	TGTGCCACCAGTGATTTCGTCGCAACCCGAGCCACCGGGGAGCTGTTTTTT	CATSDFVATRATGELFF
NA	TRBV6-5	TRBJ1-2	TGTGCCAGCACCCGCGCGGACTCCAACTATGGCTACACCTTC	CASTRADSNYGYTF
NA	TRBV23-1	TRBJ2-5	TGCGCCAGCAGTCAATCGCGAGGTCACCAAGAGACCCAGTACTTC	CASSQSRGHQETQYF
NA	TRBV28	TRBJ1-2	TGTGCCAGCAGTCCCTCGAGTTATGGCTACACCTTC	CASSPSSYGYTF
TRBD1	TRBV4-2	TRBJ1-5	TGTGCCAGCAGCCAAGCCCAGGGGGCTGTAATGGGCAATCAGCCCCAGCATTTT	CASSQAQGAVMGNQPQHF
NA	TRBV5-4	TRBJ2-6	TGTGCCAGCAGCTTGGTGGGGGCTTTCTCTGGGGCCAACGTCCTGACTTTC	CASSLVGAFSGANVLTF
TRBD2	TRBV6-5	TRBJ2-1	TGTGCCAGCAGCCCCGGGGGGACTAGCGGGAATGAGCAGTTCTTC	CASSPGGTSGNEQFF
NA	TRBV5-1	TRBJ1-2	TGCGCCAGCAGCTTGTTGGACCCGGGGGGCTACACCTTC	CASSLLDPGGYTF
NA	TRBV27	TRBJ2-1	TGTGCCAGCAGTTTACAGGCGATTAGCTCCTACAATGAGCAGTTCTTC	CASSLQAISSYNEQFF